This record covers a single T cell receptor (beta chain). What this receptor recognizes is not known. The input lacks base qualities; no much larger clone sits a single base away. Receptor libraries were prepared by PCR. The reads were generated on an Illumina HiSeq 2500. Unique molecular identifiers were incorporated into TCR beta cDNA libraries to reduce PCR and sequencing biases. Approximately 500,000 cDNA molecules were obtained per 1 to 10 million input T cells, so each molecule approximated one T cell. The patient libraries were prepared and sequenced using the same protocol as the earlier healthy control dataset. Within a given batch, samples were prepared together, multiplexed and sequenced on the same HiSeq lane. The source study handled its data this way. Raw barcoded reads were processed with MIGEC, and single-read molecular identifier groups were discarded before consensus assembly and CDR3 extraction. VDJtools was used for post-analysis of the clonotype tables, with diversity normalized by down-sampling every dataset to the smallest sample size. To correct batch-related cross-sample contamination, repertoire overlap clustering matched CDR3 amino acid sequences but not nucleotide sequences. TCRdb reran the public reads through fastp at Q25 and MiXCR, keeping productive beta chains. Records with the same CDR3 protein are collapsed into one entry carrying the most frequent genes and DNA. The V and J calls, along with clone size, are taken from TCRdb and not from the paper's own processing. The sample data list roughly 800,000 distinct CDR3 sequences, and 40% to 55% of these were observed just once. The top ten hold roughly 5% of the sample.

The germline V gene (reference sequence) yields DFQATT for CDR1 and SNEGSKA for CDR2. The CDR3 spans 17 residues, from the cysteine through the phenylalanine. The read is trimmed to its CDR3 DNA, 51 bases read in frame from base 1. Trimming leaves V shorter by 3 bases and J shorter by 3 bases, with the junction holding 15 bases beyond the gene matches. The data are from a study of post-analysis software for immune sequencing data (dated by TCRdb to the mid-2010s). At the level of the whole study: Disease courses on record covered relapsing-remitting, secondary progressive and progressive-relapsing multiple sclerosis, though some patients had no subtype annotation. A subset of samples was prepared in parallel using single-end sample barcoding, then pooled and co-amplified after Illumina adapter ligation. The patient repertoires were set against about 12 previously published healthy control repertoires from donors whose ages ranged from about 6 to 27 years.

TCR beta repertoires were profiled from peripheral blood of about a dozen young patients with multiple sclerosis to demonstrate the VDJtools post-analysis software. The multiple sclerosis patients were children and adolescents ranging in age from about 6 to 17 years. Results and caveats for the whole study, not just this receptor: When samples were clustered directly using the F measure, samples prepared in the same batch co-clustered strongly, which prompted a batch-effect correction. Significantly lower normalized Chao1 diversity was found in multiple sclerosis patients than in controls, suggesting substantial peripheral T-cell clonal expansion. The control group was slightly older than the multiple sclerosis patient group. Four or five TRBV segments, including TRBV5-6, TRBV5-1 and TRBV20-1, were significantly more frequent in patients than controls.

This sequence was found in a girl aged 5 to 17 with multiple sclerosis. Recombination connected TRBV20-1 to TRBJ1-2; 8 junctional bases match TRBD1. The specimen was blood. The nucleotide sequence reads as follows: TGCAGTGCTAGTGCTTTCGAGACAGGGGACGGGGACTATGGCTACACCTTC. Translated, it reads CSASAFETGDGDYGYTF.